The rows below give T cell receptor beta chains drawn from one sample of a study of cytomegalovirus exposure and HLA in healthy donors. Libraries were prepared by immunoSEQ multiplex PCR; TCRdb keeps only in-frame clonotypes and omits some of them. This sample yields some 150,000 clones, of which over 65% are seen a single time; roughly 4.5% belongs to the top ten. Input material: PBMCs. Receptor source: a man aged 18 to 29 in good health and CMV-seropositive. The CDR3 runs from the conserved cysteine through the conserved F or W. D genes are given only for firm matches. For some rows the clone size is stated as once, few or many, or as a class when expanded; others skip it.

V: TRBV5-3
size: few
D: -
CDR3: CAKPIIRAPRGHNEQFF

V: TRBV5-6
size: few
D: TRBD2
CDR3: CASSWGLAGGDTDTQYF

V: TRBV5-1
size: -
D: -
CDR3: CASSRDQGGTEAFF

V: TRBV7-3
size: -
D: -
CDR3: CASSLTADYNEQFF

V: TRBV29-1
size: -
D: TRBD1
CDR3: CSVSGTGSLGYTF

V: TRBV11-1
size: once
D: -
CDR3: CASSRITRHSEAFF

V: TRBV4-3
size: few
D: -
CDR3: CASSQGGSRSGGIQYF

V: TRBV5-6
size: -
D: -
CDR3: CASSLVGGDSPLHF

V: TRBV10-2
size: -
D: TRBD2
CDR3: CAGSGPSGRSAYEQYF

V: TRBV28
size: -
D: -
CDR3: CASSLPLSSYEQYF

V: TRBV15
size: -
D: -
CDR3: CATSEPGLEETQYF

V: TRBV9
size: -
D: TRBD1
CDR3: CASSDMTTGGLETQYF

V: TRBV6-6
size: -
D: TRBD2
CDR3: CASSYSGGGSRETQYF

V: TRBV11-1
size: -
D: -
CDR3: CASSFSLDNRPFF

V: TRBV5-1
size: once
D: -
CDR3: CASSGIGGGNTEAFF

V: TRBV7-9
size: -
D: TRBD1
CDR3: CASSPQRSRGTTYEQYF

V: TRBV27
size: once
D: TRBD2
CDR3: CASSFTSGDYEQYF

V: TRBV20-1
size: -
D: -
CDR3: CSARPTLGYTF

V: TRBV7-2
size: -
D: TRBD1
CDR3: CASSPKSGTGHYGYTF

V: TRBV27
size: -
D: TRBD1
CDR3: CASRRGQGANEQYF

V: TRBV5-6
size: few
D: -
CDR3: CASSLASRVGQPQHF

V: TRBV10-1
size: -
D: -
CDR3: CASSGRGYEQYF

V: TRBV9
size: few
D: -
CDR3: CASSVGSNYEQYF

V: TRBV19
size: few
D: -
CDR3: CASRTNRRQAPEAFF

V: TRBV7-2
size: -
D: TRBD1
CDR3: CASSDRRGQGIRETQYF

V: TRBV6-5
size: -
D: TRBD1
CDR3: CASSPDRVTDTQYF

V: TRBV7-2
size: -
D: -
CDR3: CASAPRGDGNSPLHF

V: TRBV10-2
size: -
D: TRBD2
CDR3: CASTGLAGGPYEQYF

V: TRBV5-4
size: -
D: TRBD1
CDR3: CASSPGTGKGNTEAFF

V: TRBV28
size: -
D: -
CDR3: CASSLNLSKPQHF

V: TRBV10-1
size: -
D: TRBD1
CDR3: CASSRGTADQPQHF

V: TRBV5-1
size: -
D: TRBD2
CDR3: CASSLVAGKETQYF

V: TRBV6-6
size: -
D: TRBD2
CDR3: CASSFSLAGGQYF

V: TRBV7-9
size: -
D: TRBD2
CDR3: CASSPGGIYEQYF

V: TRBV19
size: -
D: -
CDR3: CASSIWRTTDTQYF

V: TRBV6-5
size: once
D: TRBD1
CDR3: CASSMTGVNYGYTF

V: TRBV4-3
size: -
D: -
CDR3: CASSQTPGMAAFF

V: TRBV7-3
size: -
D: TRBD2
CDR3: CASSPTGTSGLTDTQYF

V: TRBV27
size: -
D: -
CDR3: CASSLQAGPSGNEQFF

V: TRBV19
size: -
D: -
CDR3: CASSIDLGAALNYGYTF

V: TRBV6-6
size: few
D: TRBD2
CDR3: CASGGVRTHEQYF

V: TRBV7-9
size: -
D: -
CDR3: CASSLVRDSYEQYF

V: TRBV4-2
size: -
D: -
CDR3: CASSQDMVGHLTGAGNTIYF

V: TRBV7-9
size: -
D: -
CDR3: CASSGSVLSYEQYF

V: TRBV5-1
size: -
D: -
CDR3: CASSLDSVPVGYGYTF

V: TRBV9
size: -
D: -
CDR3: CASSVAAGKGEQFF

V: TRBV19
size: once
D: -
CDR3: CASSWDGRSNQPQHF

V: TRBV5-1
size: -
D: -
CDR3: CASSFRQVQETQYF

V: TRBV5-1
size: -
D: -
CDR3: CASSLGGTGNTIYF

V: TRBV7-2
size: once
D: -
CDR3: CASSSTGTSNQPQHF

V: TRBV7-9
size: -
D: TRBD1
CDR3: CASSNGWGQGNTEAFF

V: TRBV6-6
size: -
D: TRBD1
CDR3: CASNRDRGPETQYF

V: TRBV30
size: -
D: -
CDR3: CAWRTFSLREQYF